The 29 T cell receptor beta chains reported below all come from one sample, sequenced in a study of T cells in Graves' hyperthyroidism and ophthalmopathy. Regions amplified from RNA transcripts were the TCR beta CDR3 regions. Researchers ran a first-round RT-PCR on the TCR CDR3 using the HTBI primer set. Each CDR3 protein is one row after TCRdb ran MiXCR on the multiplex PCR reads. This repertoire shows about 270,000 distinct CDR3 sequences, about 20% found once; its top ten account for about 60%. The sample comprised blood. These receptor sequences come from a man in his thirties or forties with Graves' ophthalmopathy.

This clonotype was recorded many times. The CDR3 is CASDLETGKTQYF. Written as DNA, the CDR3 is TGTGCCAGTGATCTTGAGACAGGGAAGACCCAGTACTTC. The chain couples TRBV2 to TRBJ2-5; 7 bases line up with TRBD1. CDR3 length: 13 amino acids. The V segment lost 9 bases and the J segment 6 bases; nucleotides outside the gene matches: 10. Germline V gives CDR1 SNHLY, CDR2 FYNNEI.

This clonotype was seen at least ten times. CDR3 bases: TGTGCCAGCAGCTTAGGTGGACTAGAGACCCAGTACTTC. This sequence encodes CASSLGGLETQYF. V and J are TRBV7-9 and TRBJ2-5, with D perhaps matching TRBD2 (5 bases). The V gene lost 1 base and the J gene lost 4 bases, with 7 bases spanning the gap. This CDR3 has 13 amino acids. Germline V gene sequence: CDR1 SEHNR, CDR2 FQNEAQ (reference sequence).

The rearrangement joins TRBV2 to TRBJ1-2, with TRBD1 matching 7 bases. The ends lost 6 bases at V and 3 bases at J; junction bases unmatched: 1. This CDR3 is built from 12 residues. The germline V gene has CDR1 SNHLY and CDR2 FYNNEI. This CDR3 reads CASRGQYYGYTF. CDR3 in DNA: TGTGCCAGCAGGGGACAGTACTATGGCTACACCTTC.

V is TRBV9 and J is TRBJ2-3; unclear D gene. The CDR3 covers 15 residues. From germline, CDR1 is SGDLS and CDR2 YYNGEE. V lost 0 bases to trimming and J lost 1 base, with 9 bases between them. This CDR3 is CASSVGPYGTDTQYF. The CDR3 DNA follows: TGTGCCAGCAGCGTAGGTCCCTACGGCACAGATACGCAGTATTTT.

This clonotype was recorded many times. The chain is built from TRBV11-2 and TRBJ2-5, with 7 bases fitting TRBD2. The CDR3 loop spans 14 amino acids. Trimming cost V 4 bases and J 2 bases; bases outside gene matches: 4. Germline assignment: CDR1 SGHAT and CDR2 FQNNGV. DNA of the CDR3: TGTGCCAGCAGCTCGGGACTAAATCAAGAGACCCAGTACTTC. This codes for CASSSGLNQETQYF.

This clonotype was detected only a few times. V is TRBV5-1 and J is TRBJ2-3; 7 bases map to TRBD2. The CDR3 is made up of 17 amino acids. V lost 2 bases to trimming and J lost 3 bases; unmatched junction nucleotides: 12. Germline lookup yields CDR1 SGHRS and CDR2 YFSETQ. In DNA, the CDR3 is TGCGCCAGCAGCTTATCTGTTGGGCCAGCGGGGACAGATACGCAGTATTTT. It codes for CASSLSVGPAGTDTQYF.

This clonotype has more than one count but fewer than ten. The chain links TRBV28 to TRBJ1-2, with D perhaps TRBD1 (5 bases). The V end was cut by 6 bases, the J end by 8 bases, with 16 bases between. CDR1 is MDHEN and CDR2 is SYDVKM in the germline V gene. There are 13 residues in the CDR3. The CDR3 region is CASSPTEPRGYTF. CDR3 nucleotide sequence: TGTGCCAGCAGCCCGACAGAGCCTAGAGGCTACACCTTC.

This clonotype was seen only a few times. This sequence joins TRBV4-2 and TRBJ2-7; 7 bases are shared with TRBD1. CDR1 LGHNA and CDR2 YNFKEQ come from the germline V gene. V dropped 1 base and J dropped 0; count of bases not matched to a gene: 6. The CDR3 extends over 16 amino acids. The CDR3 spells CASSQVSTGVSYEQYF. The CDR3 DNA sequence: TGTGCCAGCAGCCAAGTTAGTACAGGGGTCTCCTACGAGCAGTACTTC.

Remarks on this clonotype: One junction end does not reproduce the germline sequence, and a read error may be involved. The CDR3 nucleotides read TGTGCCAGCAGCCAGGCAGGACTAGCGACAAACACCGGGGGGCTGTTTTTT. Protein sequence: CASSQAGLATNTGGLFF. The chain couples TRBV28 to TRBJ2-2; 9 nucleotides agree with TRBD2. The CDR3 has 17 amino acids. Germline CDR1 and CDR2: MDHEN and SYDVKM.

This clonotype was recorded a few times. The chain couples TRBV9 to TRBJ2-2, with 9 bases fitting TRBD1. After removal of 3 bases from V and 5 bases from J, the junction contained 2 bases not matched to a gene. CDR3 length: 14 residues. The germline gives CDR1 SGDLS, CDR2 YYNGEE. CDR3 loop: CASSADRGTGELFF. As DNA, the CDR3 is TGTGCCAGCAGCGCGGACAGGGGTACCGGGGAGCTGTTTTTT.

The chain recombines TRBV20-1 with TRBJ1-4; 10 nucleotides match TRBD1. J was trimmed by 8 bases and V by 5 bases; bases with no gene match: 8. Per the germline V gene, CDR1 is DFQATT and CDR2 is SNEGSKA (reference sequence). The CDR3 is made up of 14 amino acids. This CDR3 is CSAEPGQGSEKLFF. CDR3 in DNA: TGCAGTGCTGAGCCGGGACAGGGGTCGGAAAAACTGTTTTTT.

The gene calls are TRBV24-1 and TRBJ2-1; D remains unclear. Trimming removed 5 bases from V and 1 base from J, with 11 bases in between. The CDR3 runs to 15 residues. The germline CDR1 and CDR2 sequences are KGHDR and SFDVKD. Here the CDR3 DNA reads TGTGCCACCAGTGGTGGGGTAAAATCCTACAATGAGCAGTTCTTC. As protein: CATSGGVKSYNEQFF.

This clonotype was counted only a few times. The chain couples TRBV20-1 to TRBJ1-2, with D unclear. The CDR3 is 9 residues long. V lost 4 bases and J 7 bases, leaving 4 bases between the germline ends. The germline V gene has CDR1 DFQATT and CDR2 SNEGSKA (reference sequence). The CDR3 here is CSAMPGYTF. The DNA for the CDR3 is TGCAGTGCTATGCCTGGCTACACCTTC.

The chain joins TRBV20-1 to TRBJ2-6; D call uncertain. Germline values: CDR1 DFQATT, CDR2 SNEGSKA (reference sequence). The CDR3 is 14 residues long. Trimming cost V 6 bases and J 0 bases, with 9 bases left between them. Written as DNA, the CDR3 is TGCAGTGCCAAGATCAGCTCTGGGGCCAACGTCCTGACTTTC. Its protein product is CSAKISSGANVLTF.

This clonotype came up a few times. This rearrangement joins TRBV4-2 to TRBJ1-1; no reliable D call. This CDR3 comprises 13 residues. The germline CDR1 and CDR2 sequences are LGHNA and YNFKEQ. V shed 1 base and J shed 4 bases, with 7 bases lying between them. CDR3 sequence reads: CASSQADLTEAFF. DNA of the CDR3: TGTGCCAGCAGCCAAGCGGACCTCACTGAAGCTTTCTTT.

This clonotype was seen ten or more times. DNA for the CDR3: TGTGCCAGCAGCTTATATAGGACAGGGGTAATCGATGAGCAGTTCTTC. This sequence encodes CASSLYRTGVIDEQFF. This sequence joins TRBV11-2 and TRBJ2-1, with TRBD1 matching over 9 bases. J gave up 8 bases and V 2 bases, and 10 bases lay outside the gene matches. In germline, CDR1 is SGHAT, CDR2 FQNNGV. The CDR3 has 16 residues. The full variable domain, its missing parts supplied by reference TRBV11-2 and TRBJ2-1, is EAGVAQSPRYKIIEKRQSVAFWCNPISGHATLYWYQQILGQGPKLLIQFQNNGVVDDSQLPKDRFSAERLKGVDSTLKIQPAKLEDSAVYLCASSLYRTGVIDEQFFGPGTRLTVL.

In regard to this clonotype: Compared with germline, one end of the junction differs, possibly owing to a read error. The V gene is TRBV19, the J gene TRBJ1-5, with TRBD1 as a possible D gene (5 bases). The CDR3 runs to 14 residues. Germline CDR1 and CDR2: LNHDA and SQIVND (reference sequence). Here the CDR3 reads CASTPREGNRPQHF. The DNA for the CDR3 is TGTGCCAGCACTCCCAGGGAGGGCAATCGGCCCCAGCATTTT.

This clonotype was observed a few times. This sequence joins TRBV7-8 and TRBJ1-5; the D is unclear. Trimming took off 5 bases at V and 1 base at J, with 6 bases between the two ends. The germline V gene has CDR1 SGHVS and CDR2 FQNEAQ. The CDR3 is 13 amino acids. This chain's CDR3 is CASSGTSNQPQHF. Here the CDR3 DNA reads TGTGCCAGCAGCGGAACCAGCAATCAGCCCCAGCATTTT.

This clonotype was seen ten or more times. V is TRBV2 and J is TRBJ2-7; either TRBD1 or TRBD2 may supply D (5 bases each). The germline CDR1 and CDR2 sequences are SNHLY and FYNNEI. The CDR3 is made up of 13 amino acids. V lost 5 bases to trimming and J lost 0 bases, with 8 bases between them. As DNA, the CDR3 is TGTGCCAGCAGTTGGGACGCCTCCTACGAGCAGTACTTC. Encoded protein: CASSWDASYEQYF.

V and J are TRBV19 and TRBJ1-4; D is unclear. Germline V lookup: CDR1 LNHDA, CDR2 SQIVND (reference sequence). This CDR3 comprises 14 residues. V dropped 7 bases and J dropped 4 bases, with 13 bases sitting between them. The CDR3 coding sequence is TGTGCCAGTAACCCTGGGAGACGTAATGAAAAACTGTTTTTT. Its protein is CASNPGRRNEKLFF.

This clonotype has at least ten counts. The chain recombines TRBV5-1 with TRBJ1-4; 7 bases map to TRBD1. The V gene end was trimmed by 0 bases and the J gene end by 5 bases; junction bases not matched to a gene: 1. CDR1 is SGHRS, CDR2 YFSETQ, per germline. The CDR3 consists of 14 residues. CDR3 bases: TGCGCCAGCAGCTTGGGACAGGGAAATGAAAAACTGTTTTTT. It encodes CASSLGQGNEKLFF.

As DNA, the CDR3 is TGTGCCAGCAGCCGAAACCAAGGAGGCGGTTACGAGCAGTACTTC. Translating it yields CASSRNQGGGYEQYF. The chain carries TRBV4-2 and TRBJ2-7; maybe TRBD2 (5 bases). The CDR3 extends over 15 amino acids. V was shortened by 4 bases and J by 4 bases, with 17 bases between the two germline ends. The germline gives CDR1 LGHNA, CDR2 YNFKEQ.

The V and J genes are TRBV6-1 and TRBJ2-7, with 8 bases lining up with TRBD1. The CDR3 runs to 14 residues. Per germline, CDR1 MNHNS and CDR2 SASEGT. With V trimmed by 6 bases and J by 2 bases, 6 bases remained unmatched. The CDR3 here is CASRPGQAAYEQYF. CDR3 in DNA: TGTGCCAGCAGACCGGGACAGGCCGCCTACGAGCAGTACTTC.

This clonotype was counted many times. The V call is TRBV11-2, the J call TRBJ2-3; TRBD2 matches at 7 bases. CDR3 size: 14 residues. The germline CDR1 and CDR2 sequences are SGHAT and FQNNGV. Losses at the gene ends were 5 bases for V and 5 bases for J; bases not matched to a gene: 7. The CDR3 loop reads CASSDYWGGDTQYF. The CDR3 coding sequence is TGTGCCAGCAGCGACTATTGGGGGGGAGATACGCAGTATTTT.

Ten or more counts support this clonotype. V and J are TRBV28 and TRBJ2-3, with 7 bases matching TRBD1. The trim removed 6 bases at V and 9 bases at J, leaving 6 bases unmatched. CDR1 is MDHEN, CDR2 SYDVKM, per germline. The CDR3 length is 12 residues. The CDR3 DNA is TGTGCCAGCAGAACGCAGGGGGAAACGCAGTATTTT. Its translation is CASRTQGETQYF.

The V call is TRBV5-1, the J call TRBJ2-5; 9 bases align to TRBD1. J was trimmed by 5 bases and V by 1 base; bases with no gene match: 3. Germline V gene data show CDR1 as SGHRS and CDR2 as YFSETQ. This CDR3 is 14 amino acids long. The DNA for the CDR3 is TGCGCCAGCAGCTTGAACAGGGGGCATGAGACCCAGTACTTC. Translated: CASSLNRGHETQYF.

The chain couples TRBV18 to TRBJ2-3, with D unclear. Deletions cut 5 bases from V and 4 bases from J, with 16 bases between. The CDR3 spans 15 residues. Germline values: CDR1 KGHSH, CDR2 LQKENI. CDR3 sequence (DNA): TGTGCCAGCTCATCTACCCAGACGGATCCAGATACGCAGTATTTT. This gives the protein CASSSTQTDPDTQYF.

This clonotype was detected only a few times. V and J are TRBV5-4 and TRBJ2-1; D gene ambiguous. The length of the CDR3 is 15 residues. The V gene's germline CDR1 is SGHNT and CDR2 YYREEE (reference sequence). The V end was cut by 4 bases, the J end by 6 bases, with 17 bases between. The CDR3 protein is CASSPPRGKFNEQFF. CDR3 sequence (DNA): TGTGCCAGCAGCCCCCCTCGCGGAAAATTCAATGAGCAGTTCTTC.

This clonotype turned up a few times. V is TRBV18 and J is TRBJ1-1; TRBD1 might be the D (6 bases). CDR3 length equals 16 residues. CDR1 and CDR2 from the germline V gene are KGHSH and LQKENI. V lost 1 base, J lost 1 base, and 13 bases lay in between. For the CDR3, the DNA is TGTGCCAGCTCACCACGGGGAGGGGGACCGAACACTGAAGCTTTCTTT. Its protein is CASSPRGGGPNTEAFF.